This T cell receptor (beta chain) derives from a study of regulatory T cells. Remarks on this clone: The antigen is not known.

Study results and limitations: Hydrophobic residues at CDR3 positions 6 and 7 were enriched in conventional CD4+ T cells of CD3G-deficient patients.

The primer mix had 52 TRBV and 13 TRBJ primers. The table came from immunoSEQ multiplex PCR; TCRdb's copy has only in-frame clones and leaves some out. Here the sample spans nearly 30,000 clones, less than 95% being singletons. Sequencing was done on a sample of conventional CD4+ T cells sorted from blood. The clonotype was recovered from a person aged 18 to 30 with CD3G deficiency.

This chain's CDR3 is CASSTGQFYQPQHF. As DNA, the CDR3 is TGTGCCAGCAGTACGGGACAGTTCTATCAGCCCCAGCATTTT. The chain combines TRBV28 with TRBJ1-5, with 7 bases identical to TRBD1. V lost 5 bases and J lost 5; bases outside the gene matches: 6. The CDR3 runs to 14 residues. CDR1 MDHEN and CDR2 SYDVKM come from the germline V gene.